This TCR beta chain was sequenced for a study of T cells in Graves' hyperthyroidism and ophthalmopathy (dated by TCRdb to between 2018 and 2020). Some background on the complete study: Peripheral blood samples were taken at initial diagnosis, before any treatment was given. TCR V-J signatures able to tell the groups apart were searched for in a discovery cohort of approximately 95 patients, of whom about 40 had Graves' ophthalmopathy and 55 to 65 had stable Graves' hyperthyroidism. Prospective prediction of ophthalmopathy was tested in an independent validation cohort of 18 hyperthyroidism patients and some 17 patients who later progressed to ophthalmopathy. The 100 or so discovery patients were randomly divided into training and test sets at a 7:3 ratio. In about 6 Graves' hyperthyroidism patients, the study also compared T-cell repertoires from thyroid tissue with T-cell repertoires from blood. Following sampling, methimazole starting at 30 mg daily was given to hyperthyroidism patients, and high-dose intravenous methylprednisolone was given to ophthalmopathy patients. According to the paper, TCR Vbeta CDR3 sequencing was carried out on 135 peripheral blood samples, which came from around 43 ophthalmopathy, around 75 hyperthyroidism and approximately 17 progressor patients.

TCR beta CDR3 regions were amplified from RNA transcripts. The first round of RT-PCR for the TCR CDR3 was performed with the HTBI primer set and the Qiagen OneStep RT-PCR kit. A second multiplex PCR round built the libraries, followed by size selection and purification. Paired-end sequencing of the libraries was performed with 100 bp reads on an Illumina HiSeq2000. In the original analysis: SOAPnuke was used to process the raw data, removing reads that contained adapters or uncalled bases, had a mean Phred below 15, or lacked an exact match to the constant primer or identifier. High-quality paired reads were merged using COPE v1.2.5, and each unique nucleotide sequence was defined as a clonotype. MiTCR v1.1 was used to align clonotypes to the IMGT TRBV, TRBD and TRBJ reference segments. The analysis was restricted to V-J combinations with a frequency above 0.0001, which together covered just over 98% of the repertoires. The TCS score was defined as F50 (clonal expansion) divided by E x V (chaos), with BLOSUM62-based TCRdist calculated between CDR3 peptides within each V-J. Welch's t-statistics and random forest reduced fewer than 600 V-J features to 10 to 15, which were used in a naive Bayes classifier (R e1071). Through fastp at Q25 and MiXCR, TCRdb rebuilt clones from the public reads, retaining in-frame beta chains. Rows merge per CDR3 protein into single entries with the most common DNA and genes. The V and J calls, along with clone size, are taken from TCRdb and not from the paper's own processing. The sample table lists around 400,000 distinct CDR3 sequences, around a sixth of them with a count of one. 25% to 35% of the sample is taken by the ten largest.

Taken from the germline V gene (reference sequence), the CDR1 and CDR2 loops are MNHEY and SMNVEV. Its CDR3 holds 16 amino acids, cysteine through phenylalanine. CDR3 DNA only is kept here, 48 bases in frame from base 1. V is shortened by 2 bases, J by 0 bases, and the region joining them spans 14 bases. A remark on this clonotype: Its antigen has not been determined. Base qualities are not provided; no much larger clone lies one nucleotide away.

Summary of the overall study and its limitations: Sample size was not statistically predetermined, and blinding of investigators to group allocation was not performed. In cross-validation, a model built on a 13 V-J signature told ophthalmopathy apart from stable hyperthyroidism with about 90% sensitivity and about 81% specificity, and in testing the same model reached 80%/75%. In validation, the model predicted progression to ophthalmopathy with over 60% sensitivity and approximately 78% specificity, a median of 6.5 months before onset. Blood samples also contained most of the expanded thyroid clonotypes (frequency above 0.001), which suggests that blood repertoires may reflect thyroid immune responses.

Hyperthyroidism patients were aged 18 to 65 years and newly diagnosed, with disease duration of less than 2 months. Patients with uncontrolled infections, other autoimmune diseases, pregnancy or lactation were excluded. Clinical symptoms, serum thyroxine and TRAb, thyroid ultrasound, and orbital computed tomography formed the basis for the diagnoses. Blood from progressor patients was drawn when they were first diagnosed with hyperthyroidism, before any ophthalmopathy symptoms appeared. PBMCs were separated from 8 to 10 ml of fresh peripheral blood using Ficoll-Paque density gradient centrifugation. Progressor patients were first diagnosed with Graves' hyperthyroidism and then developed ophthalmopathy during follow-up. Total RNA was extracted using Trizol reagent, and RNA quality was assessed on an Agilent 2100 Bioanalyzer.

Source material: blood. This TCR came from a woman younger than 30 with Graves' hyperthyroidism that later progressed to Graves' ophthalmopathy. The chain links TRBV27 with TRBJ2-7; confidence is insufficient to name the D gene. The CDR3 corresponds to CASSLNPSTSSYEQYF. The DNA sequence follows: TGTGCCAGCAGTTTAAACCCCTCTACGAGCTCCTACGAGCAGTACTTC.